These T cell receptor beta chains were read from a single sample in a study of blood T cell repertoires in COVID-19. Clones were read by immunoSEQ multiplex PCR, and TCRdb kept only the in-frame ones, dropping some. In the table there are 130,000 or so clones, approximately 84% of which are singletons. Sequencing input: PBMCs or T cells enriched from blood (not recorded which). Every receptor here comes from a woman between 50 and 59 years old with acute COVID-19. Each CDR3 is given with its conserved first and last residue. A D gene is named only where the DNA matches it firmly. Clone size is stated in some rows and not others, as once, few, many or a class when expanded.

D: NA
size: NA
J: TRBJ2-5
V: TRBV20-1
CDR3: CSARYQETQYF

D: NA
size: NA
J: TRBJ2-5
V: TRBV20-1
CDR3: CSALEETQYF

D: NA
size: NA
J: TRBJ1-3
V: TRBV2
CDR3: CASSEVRVRGNTIYF

D: TRBD1
size: NA
J: TRBJ1-4
V: TRBV30
CDR3: CAWTQTGVGEKLFF

D: NA
size: NA
J: TRBJ2-7
V: TRBV2
CDR3: CASTITGIPYEQYF

D: NA
size: NA
J: TRBJ1-2
V: TRBV19
CDR3: CASSIRTTNGYTF

D: TRBD1
size: NA
J: TRBJ1-1
V: TRBV6-5
CDR3: CASSPQGAKRTEAFF

D: NA
size: once
J: TRBJ1-5
V: TRBV28
CDR3: CASSQKGSTGGQPQHF

D: TRBD2
size: NA
J: TRBJ2-7
V: TRBV5-4
CDR3: CASSLNGGASGDEQYF

D: TRBD1
size: NA
J: TRBJ1-3
V: TRBV10-3
CDR3: CAISLTGAGNTIYF

D: NA
size: NA
J: TRBJ1-2
V: TRBV6-1
CDR3: CASSEPSADRNYGYTF

D: TRBD1
size: NA
J: TRBJ2-2
V: TRBV5-1
CDR3: CASSLQGSTTGELFF

D: NA
size: NA
J: TRBJ1-1
V: TRBV5-1
CDR3: CASRSGENTEAFF

D: TRBD1
size: NA
J: TRBJ2-7
V: TRBV5-6
CDR3: CASSFGTGPREQYF

D: TRBD2
size: NA
J: TRBJ2-1
V: TRBV7-6
CDR3: CASSRTSGGRSSYNEQFF

D: NA
size: NA
J: TRBJ2-2
V: TRBV7-3
CDR3: CASSLGPSGTGELFF

D: NA
size: NA
J: TRBJ1-1
V: TRBV3-1/TRBV3-2
CDR3: CASSPIRDIGDWYTEAFF

D: NA
size: NA
J: TRBJ2-1
V: TRBV7-7
CDR3: CASSAYRVRTDEQFF

D: NA
size: NA
J: TRBJ1-3
V: TRBV5-1
CDR3: CASSFDTGNSGNTIYF

D: TRBD1
size: NA
J: TRBJ1-6
V: TRBV12-5
CDR3: CASGFINEDRDHSPLHF

D: TRBD2
size: NA
J: TRBJ2-2
V: TRBV5-5
CDR3: CASSLALAGGPDTGELFF

D: TRBD1
size: NA
J: TRBJ1-2
V: TRBV7-9
CDR3: CASSPRGQEGLGYTF

D: NA
size: NA
J: TRBJ1-5
V: TRBV6-5
CDR3: CASRSLFNQPQHF

D: NA
size: NA
J: TRBJ2-3
V: TRBV6-2/TRBV6-3
CDR3: CASSWVGLKGTDTQYF